One sample yielded the 14 T cell receptor beta chains listed below, sequenced in a study of OX40 agonist ivuxolimab in advanced cancers. Assay: immunoSEQ multiplex PCR; the TCRdb copy retains only in-frame clones and omits some. This table holds more than 45,000 clones, 80% to 90% found once. Sample: CD4+ or CD8+ T cells sorted from blood, taken in a trial of the OX40 agonist ivuxolimab. These receptors originate from an adult with an advanced solid tumor such as melanoma, head and neck, liver or kidney cancer.

The J gene is TRBJ1-2, the V gene TRBV30; 7 bases line up with TRBD1. From germline, CDR1 is GTSNPN and CDR2 SVGIG (reference sequence). This CDR3 spans 16 amino acids. V shed 0 bases, J shed 6 bases, and the junction held 13 bases outside the gene matches. The CDR3 spells CAWSVHKTGLRNGYTF. CDR3 sequence (DNA): TGTGCCTGGAGTGTTCACAAGACAGGGCTGAGGAATGGCTACACCTTC.

This clone was detected only a few times. J is TRBJ2-3 and V is TRBV6-5; tentatively, D is TRBD1 (5 bases). The V gene's germline CDR1 is MNHEY and CDR2 SVGAGI. This CDR3 has 12 amino acids. Trimming removed 6 bases from V and 8 bases from J, with 12 bases in between. The CDR3 loop is CASSKGRGTQYF. The CDR3 region has the DNA TGTGCCAGCAGCAAGGGGCGTGGTACGCAGTATTTT.

The chain has TRBV6-6 and TRBJ2-7, with TRBD1 matching over 7 bases. With V trimmed by 6 bases and J by 2 bases, 10 bases remained unmatched. The CDR3 spans 15 residues. The germline V gene has CDR1 MNHNY and CDR2 SVGAGI (reference sequence). The DNA of the CDR3 is TGTGCCAGCAGCCAGGGACAGCCCGGCCCCTACGAGCAGTACTTC. Protein product: CASSQGQPGPYEQYF.

The chain recombines TRBV6-1 with TRBJ1-1; maybe TRBD1 (5 bases). From germline, CDR1 is MNHNS and CDR2 SASEGT. The CDR3 sequence is 15 residues long. Trimming left V 1 base short and J 1 base short, with 10 bases between. The CDR3, as DNA: TGTGCCAGCAGTGAAGATGTAAGGGGGAACACTGAAGCTTTCTTT. Its protein product is CASSEDVRGNTEAFF.

The chain employs TRBV7-3 and TRBJ2-6; 7 bases are a match to TRBD1. Trimming cost V 1 base and J 0 bases; bases outside gene matches: 0. The CDR3 totals 16 residues. Per the germline V gene, CDR1 is SGHTA and CDR2 is FQGTGA. CDR3 nucleotide sequence: TGTGCCAGCAGCTTAAACAGGGGCTCTGGGGCCAACGTCCTGACTTTC. Translated: CASSLNRGSGANVLTF.

V is TRBV29-1 and J is TRBJ2-1, with D perhaps given as TRBD1 or TRBD2 (5 bases each). Germline loops: CDR1 SQVTM, CDR2 ANQGSEA. Trimming pared 8 bases from V and 7 bases from J, leaving 12 bases between. The CDR3 consists of 11 residues. The CDR3 spells CSSRERNEQFF. The DNA of the CDR3 is TGCAGCAGCAGGGAGCGGAATGAGCAGTTCTTC.

This clone was seen more than once but under ten times. V and J are TRBV10-1 and TRBJ1-1; D remains ambiguous. Germline values: CDR1 WNHNN, CDR2 SYGVQD (reference sequence). This CDR3 is 13 amino acids long. The V gene lost 3 bases and the J gene lost 1 base, with 6 bases spanning the gap. CDR3 sequence: CASSDHPNTEAFF. In DNA form, the CDR3 reads TGCGCCAGCAGTGACCATCCGAACACTGAAGCTTTCTTT.

The chain links TRBV19 to TRBJ2-7, with D possibly being TRBD2 (5 bases). V lost 5 bases, J lost 3 bases, and 17 bases lay in between. From germline, CDR1 is LNHDA and CDR2 SQIVND (reference sequence). The CDR3 has 15 residues. CDR3 region: CASSPRHADYYEQYF. The CDR3 coding sequence is TGTGCCAGTAGTCCTCGACACGCAGACTACTACGAGCAGTACTTC.

The V and J genes are TRBV14 and TRBJ2-1; D is uncertain. V was pared by 1 base and J by 0 bases, with 10 bases between. The CDR3 runs 16 residues. Germline V lookup: CDR1 SGHDN, CDR2 FVKESK. As DNA, the CDR3 is TGTGCCAGCAGCCAAGTAATCTCGAGCTCCTACAATGAGCAGTTCTTC. Protein sequence: CASSQVISSSYNEQFF. The whole variable domain, filled in from reference TRBV14 and TRBJ2-1, reads EAGVTQFPSHSVIEKGQTVTLRCDPISGHDNLYWYRRVMGKEIKFLLHFVKESKQDESGMPNNRFLAERTGGTYSTLKVQPAELEDSGVYFCASSQVISSSYNEQFFGPGTRLTVL.

This clone was seen only once. The chain links TRBV18 to TRBJ1-4, with 8 bases identical to TRBD1. From germline, CDR1 is KGHSH and CDR2 LQKENI. Trimming took 3 bases from V and 7 from J; bases not matched to a gene: 4. The CDR3 covers 14 residues. CDR3 nucleotides: TGTGCCAGCTCACCGGGACAGGCCCTTGAAAAACTGTTTTTT. This gives the protein CASSPGQALEKLFF.

The J gene is TRBJ1-5, the V gene TRBV28; D gene unclear. Germline CDR1 and CDR2: MDHEN and SYDVKM. V lost 3 bases and J lost 5, with 5 bases in between. CDR3 length: 12 residues. As DNA, the CDR3 is TGTGCCAGCAGTTTGTTCTATCAGCCCCAGCATTTT. Amino acids: CASSLFYQPQHF. Full variable domain (remainder filled in from reference TRBV28 and TRBJ1-5): DVKVTQSSRYLVKRTGEKVFLECVQDMDHENMFWYRQDPGLGLRLIYFSYDVKMKEKGDIPEGYSVSREKKERFSLILESASTNQTSMYLCASSLFYQPQHFGDGTRLSIL.

By sample fraction, this clone is medium-sized. The V call is TRBV4-2, the J call TRBJ2-7, with 8 bases lining up with TRBD1. This CDR3 comprises 15 residues. Germline trimming cut 4 bases from V and 6 bases from J; bases unmatched to any gene: 11. CDR1 LGHNA and CDR2 YNFKEQ come from the germline V gene. The CDR3 protein is CASSREQGDALEQYF. For the CDR3, the DNA is TGTGCCAGCAGCCGCGAACAGGGGGACGCCCTCGAGCAGTACTTC.

The rearrangement links TRBV11-2 to TRBJ2-3; 8 nucleotides agree with TRBD2. This CDR3 region has 15 residues. V gave up 5 bases and J gave up 1 base; unmatched junction bases: 5. The germline gives CDR1 SGHAT, CDR2 FQNNGV. The CDR3 spells CASSNLAGGTDTQYF. The DNA of the CDR3 is TGTGCCAGCAGCAATCTAGCGGGTGGCACAGATACGCAGTATTTT.

The rearrangement links TRBV5-1 to TRBJ2-7; tentatively, D is TRBD1 or TRBD2 (6 bases each). Trimming took off 3 bases at V and 1 base at J, with 17 bases between the two ends. This CDR3 region has 16 residues. Germline V gene sequence: CDR1 SGHRS, CDR2 YFSETQ. CDR3 nucleotide sequence: TGCGCCAGCAGCTGGCTCTTGGGGGGCATTTCCTACGAGCAGTACTTC. This encodes CASSWLLGGISYEQYF.